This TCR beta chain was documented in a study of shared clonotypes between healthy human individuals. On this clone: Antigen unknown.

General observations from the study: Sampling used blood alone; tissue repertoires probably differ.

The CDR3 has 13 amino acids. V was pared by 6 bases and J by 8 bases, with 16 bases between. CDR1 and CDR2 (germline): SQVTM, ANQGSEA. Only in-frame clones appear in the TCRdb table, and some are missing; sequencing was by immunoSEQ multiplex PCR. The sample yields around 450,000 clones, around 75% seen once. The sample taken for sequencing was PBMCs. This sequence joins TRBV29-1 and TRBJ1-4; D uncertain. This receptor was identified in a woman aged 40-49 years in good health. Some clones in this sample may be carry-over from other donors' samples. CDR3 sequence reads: CSVAPVAQEKLFF. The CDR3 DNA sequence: TGCAGCGTCGCCCCTGTGGCTCAGGAAAAACTGTTTTTT.